This T cell receptor beta chain was found in a study of blood T cell repertoires in COVID-19. Sequenced by immunoSEQ multiplex PCR; TCRdb stores in-frame clones only, minus some. The sample includes 200,000 or so clones, approximately 80% seen only once; the top ten take under 2%. The CDR3 sequence is 17 residues long. V was pared by 0 bases and J by 1 base, with 14 bases between. Germline-derived CDR1 and CDR2 are SGDLS and YYNGEE. The clonotype was recovered from a man in his sixties who had recovered from COVID-19. The V gene is TRBV9, the J gene TRBJ1-3; D possibly corresponds to TRBD1 (6 bases). Material for sequencing was PBMCs or T cells enriched from blood (not recorded which). The CDR3 coding sequence is TGTGCCAGCAGCGTAGTCGACAGGCCGCGTTCTGGAAACACCATATATTTT. Protein: CASSVVDRPRSGNTIYF.